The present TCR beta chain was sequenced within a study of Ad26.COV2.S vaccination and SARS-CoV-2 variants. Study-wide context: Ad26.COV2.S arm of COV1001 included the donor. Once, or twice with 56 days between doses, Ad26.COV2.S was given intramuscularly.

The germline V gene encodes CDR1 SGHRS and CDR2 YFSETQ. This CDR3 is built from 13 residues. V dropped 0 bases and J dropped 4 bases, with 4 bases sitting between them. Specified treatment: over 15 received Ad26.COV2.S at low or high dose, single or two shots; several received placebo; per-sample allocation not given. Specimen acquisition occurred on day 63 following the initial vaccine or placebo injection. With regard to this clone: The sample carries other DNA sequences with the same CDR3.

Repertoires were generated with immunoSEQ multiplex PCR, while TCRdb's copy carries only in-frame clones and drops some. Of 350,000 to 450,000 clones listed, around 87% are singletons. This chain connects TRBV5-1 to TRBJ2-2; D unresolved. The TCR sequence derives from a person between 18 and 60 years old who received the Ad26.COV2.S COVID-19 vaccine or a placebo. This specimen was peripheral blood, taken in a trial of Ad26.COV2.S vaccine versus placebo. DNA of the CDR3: TGCGCCAGCAGCTTGGCTGGCACCGGGGAGCTGTTTTTT. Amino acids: CASSLAGTGELFF.